This T cell receptor (beta chain) was observed in a study of T-cell reconstitution after alpha-beta-depleted transplantation in children. As it was prepared, the TCRbeta library received unique molecular identifiers. TCRdb reprocessed the PCR reads with MiXCR, giving one entry per CDR3 protein. This table has some 500,000 distinct CDR3 sequences, 30% to 35% appearing once. V shed 0 bases and J shed 7 bases, with 16 bases lying between them. The CDR3 extends over 15 amino acids. Germline V gene data show CDR1 as MNHEY and CDR2 as SVGEGT. This TCR derives from a human donor who donated a stem cell graft to a child with aplastic anemia. J is TRBJ2-7 and V is TRBV6-2 or TRBV6-3, with a weak D call TRBD1 (5 bases). The sequencing here drew on PBMCs from the stem cell graft donor, taken from the stem cell graft. The CDR3 protein is CASSYSGRAVREQYF. In DNA form, the CDR3 reads TGTGCCAGCAGTTACTCCGGCAGGGCTGTTAGGGAGCAGTACTTC.